Listed here are 11 T cell receptor beta chains from one sample, sequenced in a study of regulatory T cells in long-lasting Graves disease. CDR3-region Arm-PCR and iRepertoire HTBI primers produced the TCR beta libraries. TCRdb processed the multiplex PCR reads anew with MiXCR; each CDR3 protein has one entry. The repertoire consists of hundreds of thousands of distinct CDR3 sequences, with 16% occurring once and the leading ten covering roughly 18%. Time point indicated: newly diagnosed GD, antithyroid drugs for less than 3 months. After RNA was extracted from PBMCs, the TCR library was made from it. These data were also reused for a study on T cells in Graves' hyperthyroidism and ophthalmopathy.

Sequences were derived from peripheral blood mononuclear cells (PBMCs), sampled at new diagnosis, from a patient treated with antithyroid drugs. These receptor sequences come from a woman aged 25 to 45 with Graves disease.

In the case of this clonotype: This may arise from a read error, as a much more abundant clone is one base away. The chain has TRBV7-6 and TRBJ2-7; TRBD1 aligns across 7 bases. This CDR3 is built from 18 residues. In germline, CDR1 is SGHVS, CDR2 FNYEAQ. The CDR3 coding sequence is TGTGCCAGCAGCTTAACCAAGGGGGCGCAGGTTCAGGGCTACGGGCAGTACTTC. The encoded protein is CASSLTKGAQVQGYGQYF.

This clonotype was recorded many times. V and J are TRBV7-2 and TRBJ2-7, with 9 bases that match TRBD2. Trimming took 6 bases from V and 3 from J; bases not matched to a gene: 6. The CDR3 is 14 residues long. The germline gives CDR1 SGHTA, CDR2 FQGNSA. CDR3 protein: CASSRLAEIYEQYF. The CDR3 nucleotides read TGTGCCAGCAGTCGACTAGCGGAGATCTACGAGCAGTACTTC.

In this sample, this clonotype turned up many times. The gene calls are TRBV28 and TRBJ1-2, with D uncertain. CDR1 is MDHEN and CDR2 is SYDVKM in the germline V gene. The CDR3 runs 17 residues. The germline V and J ends were trimmed by 6 bases and 2 bases, with 22 bases remaining between them. CDR3 sequence (DNA): TGTGCCAGCAGCCAAGCTATCGGAGGCGGGTCAAACTATGGCTACACCTTC. Its translation: CASSQAIGGGSNYGYTF.

J is TRBJ1-1 and V is TRBV20-1; D perhaps matches TRBD1 (6 bases). CDR3 length: 15 residues. Germline CDR1 is DFQATT and CDR2 is SNEGSKA (reference sequence). The chain's CDR3 is CSPNLQGSVNTEAFF. In nucleotides, the CDR3 is TGCAGCCCGAACCTACAGGGATCAGTGAACACTGAAGCTTTCTTT.

With regard to this clonotype: The junction departs from germline at one end; a sequencing error may be responsible. The chain combines TRBV19 with TRBJ2-2; 7 bases are a match to TRBD1. The germline CDR1 and CDR2 sequences are LNHDA and SQIVND (reference sequence). The CDR3 sequence is 16 residues long. In DNA, the CDR3 is TGTGCCAGTAGCCTACGACAGGGTTGGAACTCCGGGGAGCTGTTTTTT. Translated, it gives CASSLRQGWNSGELFF.

V is TRBV27 and J is TRBJ2-1, with D uncertain. The CDR3 length is 12 residues. Looked up from germline, CDR1 is MNHEY and CDR2 is SMNVEV (reference sequence). V gave up 6 bases and J gave up 12 bases, with 15 bases separating them. The CDR3 region is CASSPPGRGQFF. The CDR3 region has the DNA TGTGCCAGCAGCCCCCCCGGGCGTGGGCAGTTCTTC.

This clonotype was counted ten times or more. J is TRBJ2-3 and V is TRBV24-1, with 9 bases that match TRBD1. V lost 7 bases to trimming and J lost 3 bases; unmatched junction nucleotides: 4. Germline V gene sequence: CDR1 KGHDR, CDR2 SFDVKD. CDR3 length: 14 amino acids. The CDR3 sequence is CATRDRGNTDTQYF. CDR3 coding DNA: TGTGCCACCAGGGACAGGGGAAATACAGATACGCAGTATTTT.

This clonotype was counted ten times or more. The CDR3 region is CASRVSRLVFNEQFF. The CDR3 nucleotides read TGTGCCAGCCGCGTTTCTAGGCTAGTTTTCAATGAGCAGTTCTTC. This chain links TRBV11-2 with TRBJ2-1, with no clear D. The germline V gene has CDR1 SGHAT and CDR2 FQNNGV. The CDR3 loop spans 15 amino acids. Trimming cost V 8 bases and J 6 bases, with 20 bases left between them.

The CDR3 coding sequence is TGTGCCAGTAGTATTTCAGAGTGGCAGGGATGGAGCAATCAGCCCCAGCATTTT. Translation gives CASSISEWQGWSNQPQHF. This chain links TRBV19 with TRBJ1-5, with a tentative D call TRBD1 (5 bases). Germline V gene data show CDR1 as LNHDA and CDR2 as SQIVND (reference sequence). CDR3 size: 18 residues. V shed 3 bases and J shed 1 base, with 19 bases lying between them.

This clonotype was detected only a few times. The chain employs TRBV7-9 and TRBJ2-7; 8 bases are a match to TRBD1. Per germline, CDR1 SEHNR and CDR2 FQNEAQ (reference sequence). The CDR3 is 16 amino acids. V trimming: 4 bases; J trimming: 1 base; junction bases outside the gene matches: 9. The CDR3 DNA reads as TGTGCCAGCAGCTCCGAAGGACAGGGAAGATCCTACGAGCAGTACTTC. Encoded protein: CASSSEGQGRSYEQYF.

The table lists this clonotype with a few counts. This rearrangement joins TRBV3-1 to TRBJ2-1; 8 bases are a match to TRBD2. The CDR3 runs 12 residues. CDR1 and CDR2 (germline): LGHDT, YNNKEL (reference sequence). The trim removed 5 bases at V and 13 bases at J, leaving 7 bases unmatched. The CDR3 region is CASSYLAGFQFF. The CDR3 DNA reads as TGTGCCAGCAGCTACTTAGCGGGATTCCAGTTCTTC.